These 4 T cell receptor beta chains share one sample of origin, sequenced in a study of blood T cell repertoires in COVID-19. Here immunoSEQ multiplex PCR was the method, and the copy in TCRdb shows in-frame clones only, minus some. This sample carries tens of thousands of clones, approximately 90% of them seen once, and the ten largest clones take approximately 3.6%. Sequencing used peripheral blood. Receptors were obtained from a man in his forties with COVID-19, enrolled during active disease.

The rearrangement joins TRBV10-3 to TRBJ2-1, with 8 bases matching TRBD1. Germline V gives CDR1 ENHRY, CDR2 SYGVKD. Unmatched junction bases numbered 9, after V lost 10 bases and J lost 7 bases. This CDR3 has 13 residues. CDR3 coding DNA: TGTGCCAACGCGATATACAGGGGGAATGAGCAGTTCTTC. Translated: CANAIYRGNEQFF.

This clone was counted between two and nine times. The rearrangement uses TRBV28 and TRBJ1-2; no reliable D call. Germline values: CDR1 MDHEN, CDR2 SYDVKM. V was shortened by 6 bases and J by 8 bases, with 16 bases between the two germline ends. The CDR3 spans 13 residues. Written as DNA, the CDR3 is TGTGCCAGCAGCGTCCCGGCTCTCGGGGGCTACACCTTC. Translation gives CASSVPALGGYTF.

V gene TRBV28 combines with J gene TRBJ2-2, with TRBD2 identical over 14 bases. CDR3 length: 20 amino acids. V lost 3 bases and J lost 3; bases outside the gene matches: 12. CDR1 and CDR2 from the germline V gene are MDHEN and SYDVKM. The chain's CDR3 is CASSFPGTSGSSVDTGELFF. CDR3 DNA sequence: TGTGCCAGCAGTTTCCCCGGGACTAGCGGGAGTTCGGTGGACACCGGGGAGCTGTTTTTT.

The CDR3 sequence: CAWSVLEDTEAFF. The DNA of the CDR3 is TGTGCCTGGAGTGTCTTGGAGGACACTGAAGCTTTCTTT. The V and J genes are TRBV30 and TRBJ1-1; D unclear. The CDR3 loop spans 13 amino acids. Germline-derived CDR1 and CDR2 are GTSNPN and SVGIG (reference sequence). The V end was cut by 0 bases, the J end by 3 bases, with 8 bases between.